These 8 T cell receptor beta chains came from one sample sequenced in a study of cytomegalovirus exposure and HLA in healthy donors. Use of 60 Vbeta and 13 Jbeta primers characterized the PCR. Sequencing used immunoSEQ multiplex PCR; TCRdb keeps in-frame clones, though not all of them. The sample gives approximately 50,000 clones, roughly four fifths of which show up once; around 4% is in the top ten. Sequenced material: PBMCs. All receptors come from a man aged 30 to 45 in good health and CMV-seronegative.

The chain links TRBV7-9 to TRBJ2-1; TRBD1 matches 8 bases. The junction had 13 bases not matched to a gene; V was cut back by 5 bases and J by 7 bases. From germline, CDR1 is SEHNR and CDR2 FQNEAQ (reference sequence). This CDR3 has 16 residues. The CDR3 DNA reads TGTGCCAGCAGCCGAAGTGGACAGGGCCGGGGGAATGAGCAGTTCTTC. Translated: CASSRSGQGRGNEQFF. The full variable domain, completed using reference TRBV7-9 and TRBJ2-1, is DTGVSQNPRHKITKRGQNVTFRCDPISEHNRLYWYRQTLGQGPEFLTYFQNEAQLEKSRLLSDRFSAERPKGSFSTLEIQRTEQGDSAMYLCASSRSGQGRGNEQFFGPGTRLTVL.

The chain carries TRBV7-2 and TRBJ1-5; tentative D call: TRBD1 (5 bases). Trimming stripped 3 bases from V and 3 bases from J, with 6 bases between. Germline V gene data show CDR1 as SGHTA and CDR2 as FQGNSA. The CDR3 runs to 13 residues. CDR3 coding DNA: TGTGCCAGCAGCTTCGGACACAATCAGCCCCAGCATTTT. Protein product: CASSFGHNQPQHF.

This chain links TRBV14 with TRBJ1-3; TRBD1 agrees at 8 bases. This CDR3 region has 22 residues. Germline CDR1 and CDR2: SGHDN and FVKESK. V shed 5 bases and J 1 base; nucleotides not matched to a gene: 25. CDR3 loop: CASSGRTGWILGPDGSGNTIYF. The DNA of the CDR3 is TGTGCCAGCAGCGGTCGGACAGGGTGGATCCTCGGTCCCGACGGATCTGGAAACACCATATATTTT.

CDR3 sequence (DNA): TGCAGCGTTGCGGGTTTTGGGACCGGGGAGCTGTTTTTT. It is translated as CSVAGFGTGELFF. The V and J genes are TRBV29-1 and TRBJ2-2; D unclear. The germline V gene has CDR1 SQVTM and CDR2 ANQGSEA. CDR3 length equals 13 residues. V shed 4 bases and J shed 5 bases, with 11 bases lying between them.

This clone was observed a single time. This sequence joins TRBV11-1 and TRBJ1-6; the D gene is possibly TRBD1 (6 bases). V was shortened by 2 bases and J by 7 bases, with 12 bases between the two germline ends. The germline V gene encodes CDR1 SGHAT and CDR2 FQDESV (reference sequence). The CDR3 covers 15 residues. The CDR3 coding sequence is TGTGCCAGCAGCTTATCAGCAGGGGCGAATTCACCCCTCCACTTT. Residues: CASSLSAGANSPLHF. The variable domain in full, with the rest retrieved from reference TRBV11-1 and TRBJ1-6, is EAEVAQSPRYKITEKSQAVAFWCDPISGHATLYWYRQILGQGPELLVQFQDESVVDDSQLPKDRFSAERLKGVDSTLKIQPAELGDSAMYLCASSLSAGANSPLHFGNGTRLTVT.

The chain is built from TRBV4-3 and TRBJ2-3, with 7 bases aligning to TRBD1. Germline CDR1 and CDR2: LGHNA and YSLEER. Unmatched junction bases numbered 3, after V lost 3 bases and J lost 0 bases. This CDR3 has 15 residues. CDR3: CASSQGTVSTDTQYF. CDR3 nucleotides: TGCGCCAGCAGCCAGGGGACAGTAAGCACAGATACGCAGTATTTT.

The chain recombines TRBV2 with TRBJ1-2, with a possible D match to TRBD1 (6 bases). The V gene's germline CDR1 is SNHLY and CDR2 FYNNEI. This CDR3 spans 12 amino acids. V lost 8 bases and J 8 bases, leaving 15 bases between the germline ends. The CDR3 DNA sequence: TGTGCCAGCCTAGACAGCCAGGGGGGCTACACCTTC. Translating it yields CASLDSQGGYTF.

The chain has TRBV14 and TRBJ2-1; TRBD2 matches at 12 bases. CDR3 length: 19 amino acids. The J segment lost 5 bases and the V segment lost 3 bases, leaving 14 bases of the junction unmatched. The germline CDR1 and CDR2 sequences are SGHDN and FVKESK. The CDR3, as DNA: TGTGCCAGCAGCCACTCGTTCCTAGCGGGAGGGCCTTCCCACAATGAGCAGTTCTTC. Residues: CASSHSFLAGGPSHNEQFF.